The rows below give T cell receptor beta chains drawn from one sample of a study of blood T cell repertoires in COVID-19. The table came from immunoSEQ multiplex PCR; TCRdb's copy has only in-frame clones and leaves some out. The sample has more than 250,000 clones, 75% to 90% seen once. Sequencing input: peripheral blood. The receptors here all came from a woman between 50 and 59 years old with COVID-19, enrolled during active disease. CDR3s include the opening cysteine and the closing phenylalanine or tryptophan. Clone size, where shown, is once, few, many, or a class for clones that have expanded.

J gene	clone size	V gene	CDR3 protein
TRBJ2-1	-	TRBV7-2	CASSPWDTAYNEQFF
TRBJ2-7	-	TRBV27	CASSLKGSEQYF
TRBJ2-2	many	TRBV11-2	CASKRSGRAVTGELFF
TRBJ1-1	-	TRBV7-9	CASIKDSNTEAFF
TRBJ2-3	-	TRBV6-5	CASSLELGKDTQYF
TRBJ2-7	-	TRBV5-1	CASSLGRQGDEQYF
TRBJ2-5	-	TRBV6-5	CASGNRVRETQYF
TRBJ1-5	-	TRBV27	CASRRTGGDQPQHF
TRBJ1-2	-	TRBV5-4	CASSLPQGPNYGYTF
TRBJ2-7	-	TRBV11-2	CASSERGTSGRAYEQYF
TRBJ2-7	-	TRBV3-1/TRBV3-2	CASSQAGAYEQYF
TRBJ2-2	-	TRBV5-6	CASSLLGAGGELFF
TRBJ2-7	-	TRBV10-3	CAIKAGGGSYEQYF
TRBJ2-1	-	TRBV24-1	CATRKGQGATYNEQFF
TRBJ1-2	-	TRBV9	CASSVELQTGGNNYGYTF
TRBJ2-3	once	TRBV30	CACQVLLGADTQYF
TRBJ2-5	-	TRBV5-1	CASSLDRDTYRETQYF
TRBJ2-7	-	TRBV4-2	CASSRNSEMGGEQYF
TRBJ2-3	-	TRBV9	CASSVVTDTQYF
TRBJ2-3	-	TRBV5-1	CASSGDGTGNTDTQYF
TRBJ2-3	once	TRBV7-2	CASSLHSDTQYF
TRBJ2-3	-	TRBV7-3	CASSLSGRFADTQYF
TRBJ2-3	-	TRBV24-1	CATSDAYSGDTQYF
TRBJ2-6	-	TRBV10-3	CAISGGTGGYGANVLTF
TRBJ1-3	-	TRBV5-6	CASSLSGADSPGNTIYF
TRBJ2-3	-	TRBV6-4	CASSDSLGAGGPLLPDTQYF
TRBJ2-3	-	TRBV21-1	CASSNNRDRAADTQYF
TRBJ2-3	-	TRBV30	CAWTSGMSTDTQYF
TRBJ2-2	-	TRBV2	CASSISGELFF
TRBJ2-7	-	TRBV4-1	CASSLLTDSYEQYF
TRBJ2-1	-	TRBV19	CASGWGGLFNEQFF
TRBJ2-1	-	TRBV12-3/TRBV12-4	CASSSRIINEQFF
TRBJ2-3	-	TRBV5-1	CASSFKISGYSTDTQYF
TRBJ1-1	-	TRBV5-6	CASSLNRGSMNTEAFF
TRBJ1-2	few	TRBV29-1	CSVGHAGYTF
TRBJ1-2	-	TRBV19	CASSILGSGYTF
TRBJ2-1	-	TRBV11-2	CASSLDPASGGGLEQFF
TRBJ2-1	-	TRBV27	CASSWASGSSGEQFF
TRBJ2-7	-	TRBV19	CASRAGTSGPYEQYF
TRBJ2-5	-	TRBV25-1	CASSRQETQYF
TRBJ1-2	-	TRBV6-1	CASSEGTGRGGYTF
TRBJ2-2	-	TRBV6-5	CASSYGAGDTGELFF
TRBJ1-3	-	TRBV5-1	CASSPGQGIGNTIYF
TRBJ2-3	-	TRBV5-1	CASSLDRSTDTQYF
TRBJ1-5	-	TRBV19	CASSITGSGNQPQHF
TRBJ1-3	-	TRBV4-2	CASSPRRGGEGNTIYF
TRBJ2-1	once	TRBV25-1	CASSLTATHNEQFF
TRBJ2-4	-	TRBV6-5	CASSRTGLGNIQYF
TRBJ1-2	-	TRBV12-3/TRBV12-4	CASTLQEHYGYTF
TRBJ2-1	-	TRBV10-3	CAISEHLAGSEQFF
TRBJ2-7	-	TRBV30	CAWGTGEQYF
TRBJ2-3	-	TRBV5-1	CASSFGGTSTDTQYF
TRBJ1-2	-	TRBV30	CAQLAGGQGYNGYTF
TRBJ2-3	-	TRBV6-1	CASSEHRTDTQYF